Presented here are 12 T cell receptor beta chains from one specimen sequenced in a study of cytomegalovirus exposure and HLA in healthy donors. The study ran its PCR with 60 Vbeta and 13 Jbeta primers. Data came from immunoSEQ multiplex PCR; TCRdb stores just in-frame clones and leaves some out. Of about 160,000 clones in the sample, approximately 84% are singletons; the top ten hold about 2.1%. Sample: PBMCs. All receptors come from a man between 18 and 29 years old in good health and CMV-seropositive.

The rearrangement joins TRBV6-6 to TRBJ1-6; 7 bases are a match to TRBD1. Trimming at V came to 0 bases and at J to 7 bases, leaving 0 bases not matched to a gene. The CDR3 has 14 amino acids. Per germline, CDR1 MNHNY and CDR2 SVGAGI (reference sequence). The CDR3 is CASSYSGGNSPLHF. CDR3 nucleotides: TGTGCCAGCAGTTACTCAGGGGGCAATTCACCCCTCCACTTT.

This chain links TRBV11-3 with TRBJ1-6, with D maybe TRBD1 (6 bases). V was trimmed by 5 bases and J by 8 bases, leaving 10 bases between them. The germline V gene has CDR1 SGHNT and CDR2 YENEEA. The CDR3 runs 13 residues. Here the CDR3 DNA reads TGTGCCAGCAGCCCAGGGGCGGATTCACCCCTCCACTTT. It codes for CASSPGADSPLHF.

The J gene is TRBJ2-1, the V gene TRBV30; 11 bases map to TRBD2. Per the germline V gene, CDR1 is GTSNPN and CDR2 is SVGIG (reference sequence). This CDR3 comprises 16 residues. For the CDR3, the DNA is TGTGCTCTCCCCAGGGAGGGGACTAGCGGCCTCTATGAGCAGTTCTTC. Translation: CALPREGTSGLYEQFF.

V is TRBV7-6 and J is TRBJ2-3, with 13 bases matching TRBD2. Germline V CDR1 and CDR2: SGHVS, FNYEAQ. V dropped 5 bases and J dropped 6; count of bases not matched to a gene: 2. This CDR3 has 14 amino acids. This chain's CDR3 is CASSAGLAGDTQYF. CDR3 coding DNA: TGTGCCAGCAGCGCGGGACTAGCGGGGGATACGCAGTATTTT.

This sequence joins TRBV19 and TRBJ2-2, with D unresolved. Germline V lookup: CDR1 LNHDA, CDR2 SQIVND (reference sequence). Trimming shortened V by 4 bases and J by 5 bases, and 8 bases separated the two germline ends. The CDR3 contains 13 residues. As DNA, the CDR3 is TGTGCCAGTAGTACTACGAGGACCGGGGAGCTGTTTTTT. It translates to CASSTTRTGELFF.

The chain carries TRBV10-3 and TRBJ1-5; D remains ambiguous. The CDR3 is 12 residues long. The germline V gene has CDR1 ENHRY and CDR2 SYGVKD. Trimming pared 7 bases from V and 6 bases from J, leaving 10 bases between. In nucleotides, the CDR3 is TGTGCCATCAACGGGGATGGTCAGCCCCAGCATTTT. Amino acid sequence: CAINGDGQPQHF.

CDR3 DNA sequence: TGTGCCAGCAGCTTGTACAGCGGGGGGACCCAAGAGACCCAGTACTTC. This gives the protein CASSLYSGGTQETQYF. The genes are TRBV5-4 and TRBJ2-5; TRBD2 agrees at 9 bases. Germline CDR1 reads SGHNT; CDR2 reads YYREEE (reference sequence). V dropped 1 base and J dropped 1; count of bases not matched to a gene: 5. This CDR3 region has 16 residues.

This clone has just one count. This rearrangement joins TRBV13 to TRBJ2-7; a possible D gene is TRBD1 (5 bases). CDR3 size: 13 residues. Germline V gives CDR1 PRHDT, CDR2 FYEKMQ (reference sequence). V was pared by 9 bases and J by 5 bases, with 17 bases between. The DNA for the CDR3 is TGTGCCAGTTCCCGGCAGGGTCTTGACGAGCAGTACTTC. Amino acids: CASSRQGLDEQYF.

V usage is TRBV9 and J usage is TRBJ2-7; D is unclear. V shed 0 bases and J shed 2 bases, with 12 bases lying between them. The CDR3 length is 15 residues. The germline gives CDR1 SGDLS, CDR2 YYNGEE. CDR3 sequence: CASSVGSSTTYEQYF. In DNA, the CDR3 is TGTGCCAGCAGCGTAGGTTCTAGTACTACCTACGAGCAGTACTTC.

CDR3 amino acids: CASSKGMAEKLFF. CDR3 sequence (DNA): TGTGCCAGTAGCAAGGGGATGGCTGAAAAACTGTTTTTT. This chain connects TRBV19 to TRBJ1-4; perhaps TRBD1 as D (5 bases). V was cut by 6 bases and J by 7 bases, with 12 bases left in between. Germline V gene sequence: CDR1 LNHDA, CDR2 SQIVND (reference sequence). The CDR3 covers 13 residues.

The J gene is TRBJ2-1, the V gene TRBV12-5; 7 bases align to TRBD1. Germline V CDR1 and CDR2: LGHNT, FRNRAP. The CDR3 has 18 residues. Trimming cost V 6 bases and J 0 bases; bases outside gene matches: 14. CDR3 nucleotide sequence: TGTGCTAGTGGACGTCCACCGGGACAGCTTAGCTCCTACAATGAGCAGTTCTTC. Amino acid sequence: CASGRPPGQLSSYNEQFF. The full variable domain, in which reference TRBV12-5 and TRBJ2-1 provide the parts outside the CDR3, is DARVTQTPRHKVTEMGQEVTMRCQPILGHNTVFWYRQTMMQGLELLAYFRNRAPLDDSGMPKDRFSAEMPDATLATLKIQPSEPRDSAVYFCASGRPPGQLSSYNEQFFGPGTRLTVL.

Turning to this clone: Its ends do not fully match the called genes, so a read error is possible. The chain employs TRBV7-9 and TRBJ2-6; TRBD1 matches 8 bases. CDR3 length: 18 amino acids. CDR1 and CDR2 (germline): SEHNR, FQNEAQ (reference sequence). CDR3 coding DNA: TGTGCCAGCAGCTTAGGAAGCGGCAGGGGGCACGGGGCCAACGGCCTGACTTTC. Translated: CASSLGSGRGHGANGLTF.